The clone carrying this T cell receptor (beta chain) was seen ten or more times. The data stem from a study of blood T cell repertoires in COVID-19. Here immunoSEQ multiplex PCR was the method, and the copy in TCRdb shows in-frame clones only, minus some. The data hold approximately 75,000 clones, with about 85% observed a single time. Germline V gene lookup returns CDR1 LNHDA and CDR2 SQIVND (reference sequence). Germline trimming cut 3 bases from V and 1 base from J; bases unmatched to any gene: 6. There are 18 residues in the CDR3. The genes are TRBV19 and TRBJ2-2; TRBD2 matches 12 bases. The sample consisted of peripheral blood. This TCR was sampled from an elderly man with acute or convalescent COVID-19. CDR3 sequence: CASSMKTSGSLNTGELFF. CDR3 nucleotide sequence: TGTGCCAGTAGTATGAAGACTAGCGGGAGTCTGAACACCGGGGAGCTGTTTTTT.